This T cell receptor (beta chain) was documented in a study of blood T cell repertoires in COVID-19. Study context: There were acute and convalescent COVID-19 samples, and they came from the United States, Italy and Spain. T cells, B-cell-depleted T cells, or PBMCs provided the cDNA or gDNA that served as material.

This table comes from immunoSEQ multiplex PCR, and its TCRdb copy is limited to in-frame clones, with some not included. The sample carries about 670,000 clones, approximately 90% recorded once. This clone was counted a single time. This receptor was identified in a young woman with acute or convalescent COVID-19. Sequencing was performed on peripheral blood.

The CDR3 DNA reads TGTGCCTGGGGTCGTGGGCCCGAGACCCAGTACTTC. Translated: CAWGRGPETQYF. The chain has TRBV30 and TRBJ2-5; D is ambiguous. The CDR3 contains 12 residues. The germline V gene has CDR1 GTSNPN and CDR2 SVGIG (reference sequence). The V gene lost 5 bases and the J gene lost 5 bases, with 12 bases spanning the gap.